This T cell receptor (beta chain) appears in the sequencing data of a study of OX40 agonist ivuxolimab in advanced cancers. Measured with immunoSEQ multiplex PCR; TCRdb has only the in-frame clones, and not every one. The repertoire holds around 83,000 clones, with 80% to 90% as singletons. Deletions cut 1 base from V and 0 bases from J, with 7 bases between. Per the germline V gene, CDR1 is GTSNPN and CDR2 is SVGIG (reference sequence). The CDR3 is 14 amino acids. Blood samples were obtained at baseline, cycle 4 day 1, and cycle 7 day 1. Here the sequenced sample was CD4+ or CD8+ T cells sorted from blood, taken in a trial of the OX40 agonist ivuxolimab. The clonotype originates from an adult with an advanced solid tumor such as melanoma, head and neck, liver or kidney cancer. The chain combines TRBV30 with TRBJ1-3; D remains ambiguous. As DNA, the CDR3 is TGTGCCTGGAGTGGAACCTTCTCTGGAAACACCATATATTTT. This sequence encodes CAWSGTFSGNTIYF.